The 11 T cell receptor beta chains listed next were all sequenced from one sample in a study of T cells in Graves' hyperthyroidism and ophthalmopathy. TCR beta CDR3 regions were amplified from RNA transcripts. HTBI primers were employed in a first-round RT-PCR of the TCR CDR3. Each CDR3 protein is one row after TCRdb ran MiXCR on the multiplex PCR reads. The sample has under 65,000 distinct CDR3 sequences, approximately 53% seen once. The sample consisted of blood. These receptors were collected from a woman aged 55-75 years with Graves' ophthalmopathy.

This chain uses TRBV10-1 with TRBJ2-4; 7 positions match TRBD2. Germline V gene sequence: CDR1 WNHNN, CDR2 SYGVQD (reference sequence). This CDR3 has 9 residues. The V and J ends lost 11 bases and 15 bases, in that order; junction bases with no gene match: 7. The CDR3: CARRGGSYF. The CDR3 DNA reads TGCGCCCGGAGGGGAGGGTCGTACTTC.

A note on this clonotype: The junction departs from the called germline gene at one end, perhaps through a read error. This chain uses TRBV7-3 with TRBJ2-2, with 7 bases identical to TRBD1. CDR3 length: 9 residues. Looked up from germline, CDR1 is SGHTA and CDR2 is FQGTGA. CDR3 amino acids: CASSQLQGF. The DNA for the CDR3 is TGTGCCAGCAGCCAACTACAGGGGTTT.

The rearrangement links TRBV7-9 to TRBJ1-5; D call uncertain. V was cut by 6 bases and J by 8 bases, with 14 bases left in between. The V gene's germline CDR1 is SEHNR and CDR2 FQNEAQ (reference sequence). This CDR3 contains 13 residues. CDR3 bases: TGTGCCAGCAGTTCGGACCCGGTGGAGCCCCAGCATTTT. Translating it yields CASSSDPVEPQHF.

Of note for this clonotype: Given a much more abundant clone one base away, this may be a read error. The chain joins TRBV30 to TRBJ2-1, with D possibly TRBD2 on 5 matching bases. Germline CDR1 and CDR2: GTSNPN and SVGIG (reference sequence). The CDR3 totals 14 residues. The CDR3 nucleotides read TGTGCCTGGAGTGTACTCGGACTGCACAATGAGCAGCTCTTC. It yields the protein CAWSVLGLHNEQLF.

This clonotype was counted ten times or more. V usage is TRBV28 and J usage is TRBJ2-7, with 7 bases matching TRBD2. V was pared by 3 bases and J by 6 bases, with 2 bases of the junction left unmatched. CDR3 size: 12 residues. Germline values: CDR1 MDHEN, CDR2 SYDVKM. Here the CDR3 DNA reads TGTGCCAGCAGTTTGGGGGGGGGCGAGCAGTACTTC. The encoded protein is CASSLGGGEQYF.

This rearrangement joins TRBV10-3 to TRBJ2-2, with TRBD1 matching over 8 bases. CDR3 size: 17 residues. The germline CDR1 and CDR2 sequences are ENHRY and SYGVKD. The V and J ends lost 8 bases and 1 base, in that order; junction bases with no gene match: 12. CDR3 sequence reads: CAIGSSPGTGNTGELFF. The DNA for the CDR3 is TGTGCCATCGGTTCCTCCCCCGGGACAGGGAACACCGGGGAGCTGTTTTTT.

This clonotype occurred many times. This sequence joins TRBV6-4 and TRBJ2-1; 13 bases are a match to TRBD2. CDR1 is MRHNA, CDR2 SNTAGT, per germline. V dropped 0 bases and J dropped 7; count of bases not matched to a gene: 3. This CDR3 has 16 residues. This CDR3 is CASSDSGTSGTNEQFF. The CDR3 nucleotides are TGTGCCAGCAGTGACTCTGGGACTAGCGGGACTAATGAGCAGTTCTTC.

A word on this clonotype: Relative to the germline gene, one junction end is altered; a read error may explain this. The chain carries TRBV4-3 and TRBJ1-2; perhaps TRBD1 as D (6 bases). This CDR3 spans 15 amino acids. Germline V gene sequence: CDR1 LGHNA, CDR2 YSLEER. CDR3 residues: CANSQETDSLDGYTF. The CDR3 nucleotides are TGCGCCAACAGCCAAGAAACGGACAGCCTCGATGGCTACACCTTC.

This clonotype was observed a few times. V and J are TRBV9 and TRBJ2-5; TRBD2 might be the D (7 bases). The V gene lost 6 bases and the J gene lost 5 bases, with 20 bases spanning the gap. The CDR3 length is 15 residues. Per germline, CDR1 SGDLS and CDR2 YYNGEE. The CDR3 bases are TGTGCCAGCACCCAGTACGGGGGGCTAGGGGAGACCCAGTACTTC. As protein: CASTQYGGLGETQYF. Using reference TRBV9 and TRBJ2-5 for the parts outside the CDR3, the full variable domain is DSGVTQTPKHLITATGQRVTLRCSPRSGDLSVYWYQQSLDQGLQFLIQYYNGEERAKGNILERFSAQQFPDLHSELNLSSLELGDSALYFCASTQYGGLGETQYFGPGTRLLVL.

The CDR3: CASMGDRANTF. CDR3 DNA sequence: TGTGCCAGCATGGGGGACAGGGCGAACACCTTC. The rearrangement links TRBV2 to TRBJ1-2; 9 bases line up with TRBD1. The V segment lost 7 bases and the J segment 12 bases; nucleotides outside the gene matches: 6. There are 11 residues in the CDR3. Germline CDR1 is SNHLY and CDR2 is FYNNEI.

The chain carries TRBV28 and TRBJ1-1; TRBD1 matches 10 bases. This CDR3 region has 14 residues. V trimming: 3 bases; J trimming: 6 bases; junction bases outside the gene matches: 4. CDR1 MDHEN and CDR2 SYDVKM come from the germline V gene. The CDR3 region is CASSFDRGRPEAFF. CDR3 nucleotides: TGTGCCAGCAGTTTTGACAGGGGGCGGCCTGAAGCTTTCTTT.